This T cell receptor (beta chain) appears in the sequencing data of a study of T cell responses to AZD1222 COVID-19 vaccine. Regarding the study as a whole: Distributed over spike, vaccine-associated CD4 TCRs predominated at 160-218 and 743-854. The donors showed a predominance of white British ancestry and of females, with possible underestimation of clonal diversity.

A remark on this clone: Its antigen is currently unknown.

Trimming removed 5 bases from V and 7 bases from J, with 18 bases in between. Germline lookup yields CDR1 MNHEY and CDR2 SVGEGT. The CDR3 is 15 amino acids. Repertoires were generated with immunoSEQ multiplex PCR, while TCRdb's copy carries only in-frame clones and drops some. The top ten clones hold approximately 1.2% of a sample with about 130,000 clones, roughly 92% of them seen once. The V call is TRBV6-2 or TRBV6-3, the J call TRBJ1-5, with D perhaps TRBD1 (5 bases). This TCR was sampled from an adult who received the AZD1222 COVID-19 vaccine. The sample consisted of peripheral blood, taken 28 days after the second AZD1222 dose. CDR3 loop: CASSAPREKKQPQHF. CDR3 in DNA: TGTGCCAGCAGTGCACCCAGGGAGAAGAAACAGCCCCAGCATTTT.